This T cell receptor (beta chain) was captured in a study of blood T cell repertoires in COVID-19. Study-level information: Material from acute and convalescent COVID-19 was sourced from the United States, Italy and Spain.

On this clone: Distinct nucleotide sequences in the sample also encode this CDR3.

Per the original methods: Amplification of reference gene primers provided the estimated nucleated cell counts. Using immunoSEQ multiplex PCR, the repertoire was profiled, and TCRdb retains in-frame clones only, with some absent. That table is the source of V, J and clone size, and D and trimming were worked out from the DNA. Of a few hundred thousand clones detected, approximately 90% appear once; the ten largest clones hold around 13%. This CDR3 is 14 amino acids long. From germline, CDR1 is MNHEY and CDR2 SVGAGI. V lost 2 bases, J lost 2 bases, and 8 bases lay in between. Followed over time, Seattle patients had been enrolled while infection was active.

The sample was peripheral blood. The gene calls are TRBV6-5 and TRBJ2-3, with a possible D match to TRBD2 (6 bases). This clonotype originated in a woman aged 50 to 60 with COVID-19, enrolled during active disease. The CDR3 sequence is CASSYGGITDTQYF. The DNA for the CDR3 is TGTGCCAGCAGTTACGGCGGGATCACAGATACGCAGTATTTT.